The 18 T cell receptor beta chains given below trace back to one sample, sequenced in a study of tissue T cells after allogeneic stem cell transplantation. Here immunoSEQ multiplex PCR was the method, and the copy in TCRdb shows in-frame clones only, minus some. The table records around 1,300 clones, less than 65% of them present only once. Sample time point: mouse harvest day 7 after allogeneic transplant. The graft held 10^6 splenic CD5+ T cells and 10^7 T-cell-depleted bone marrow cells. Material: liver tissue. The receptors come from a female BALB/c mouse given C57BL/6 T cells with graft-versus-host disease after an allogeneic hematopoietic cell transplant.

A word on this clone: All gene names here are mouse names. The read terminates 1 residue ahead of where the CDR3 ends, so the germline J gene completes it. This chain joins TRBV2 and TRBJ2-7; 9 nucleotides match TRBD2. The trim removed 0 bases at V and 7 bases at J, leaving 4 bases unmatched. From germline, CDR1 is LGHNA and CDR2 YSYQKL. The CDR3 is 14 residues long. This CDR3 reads CASSQDWGGGEQYF. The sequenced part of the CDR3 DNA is TGTGCCAGCAGCCAAGACTGGGGGGGAGGGGAACAGTAC.

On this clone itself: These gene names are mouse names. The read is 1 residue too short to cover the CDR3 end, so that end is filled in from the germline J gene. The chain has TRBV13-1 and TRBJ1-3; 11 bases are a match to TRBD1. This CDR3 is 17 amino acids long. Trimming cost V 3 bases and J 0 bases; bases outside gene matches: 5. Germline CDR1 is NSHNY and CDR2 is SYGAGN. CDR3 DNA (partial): TGTGCCAGCAGTGTCCCGGGACAGGGGGGTTCTGGAAATACGCTCTAT. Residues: CASSVPGQGGSGNTLY. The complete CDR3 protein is CASSVPGQGGSGNTLYF.

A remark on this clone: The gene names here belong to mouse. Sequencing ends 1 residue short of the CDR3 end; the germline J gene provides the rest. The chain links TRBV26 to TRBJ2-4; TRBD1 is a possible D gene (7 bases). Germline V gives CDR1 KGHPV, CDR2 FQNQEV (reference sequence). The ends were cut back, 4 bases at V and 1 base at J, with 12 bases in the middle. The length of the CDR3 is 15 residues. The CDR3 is CASSPQGGRQNTLYF. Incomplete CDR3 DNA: TGTGCCAGCAGTCCCCAGGGGGGTCGTCAAAACACCTTGTAC.

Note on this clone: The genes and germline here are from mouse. CDR3 DNA (partial): TGTGCCAGCAGTCGGGATTCAAACACCGGGCAGCTCTAC. It encodes CASSRDSNTGQLY. The CDR3 in full is CASSRDSNTGQLYF. The chain joins TRBV26 to TRBJ2-2; D is uncertain. The read ends 1 residue shy of where the CDR3 ends; the end is completed using the germline J gene. Trimming pared 4 bases from V and 0 bases from J, leaving 6 bases between. Per germline, CDR1 KGHPV and CDR2 FQNQEV (reference sequence). There are 14 residues in the CDR3.

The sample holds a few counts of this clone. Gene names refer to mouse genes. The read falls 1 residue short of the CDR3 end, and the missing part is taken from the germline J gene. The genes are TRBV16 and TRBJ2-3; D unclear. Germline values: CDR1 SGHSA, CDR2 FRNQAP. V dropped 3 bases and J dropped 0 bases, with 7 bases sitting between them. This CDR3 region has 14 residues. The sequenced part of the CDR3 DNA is TGTGCAAGCAGCTTTCACAATAGTGCAGAAACGCTGTAT. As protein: CASSFHNSAETLY. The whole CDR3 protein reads CASSFHNSAETLYF. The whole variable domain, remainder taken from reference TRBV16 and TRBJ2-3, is NAGVIQTPRHKVTGKGQEATLWCEPISGHSAVFWYRQTIVQGLEFLTYFRNQAPIDDSGMPKERFSAQMPNQSHSTLKIQSTQPQDSAVYLCASSFHNSAETLYFGSGTRLTVL.

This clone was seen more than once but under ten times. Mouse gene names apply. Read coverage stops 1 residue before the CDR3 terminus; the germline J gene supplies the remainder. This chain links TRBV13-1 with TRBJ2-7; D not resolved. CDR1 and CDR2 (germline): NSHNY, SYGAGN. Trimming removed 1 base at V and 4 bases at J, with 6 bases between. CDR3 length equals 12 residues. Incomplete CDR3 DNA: TGTGCCAGCAGTGATCCCAGTTATGAACAGTAC. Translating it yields CASSDPSYEQY. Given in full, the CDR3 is CASSDPSYEQYF.

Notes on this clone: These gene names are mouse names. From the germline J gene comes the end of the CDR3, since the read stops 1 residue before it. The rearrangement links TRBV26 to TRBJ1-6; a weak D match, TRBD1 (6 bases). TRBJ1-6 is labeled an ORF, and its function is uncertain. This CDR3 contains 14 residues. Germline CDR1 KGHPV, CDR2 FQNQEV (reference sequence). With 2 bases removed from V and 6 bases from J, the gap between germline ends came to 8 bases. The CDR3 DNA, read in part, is TGTGCCAGCAGTCTGGGGGGCAGTAATTCGCCCCTCTAC. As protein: CASSLGGSNSPLY. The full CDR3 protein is CASSLGGSNSPLYF.

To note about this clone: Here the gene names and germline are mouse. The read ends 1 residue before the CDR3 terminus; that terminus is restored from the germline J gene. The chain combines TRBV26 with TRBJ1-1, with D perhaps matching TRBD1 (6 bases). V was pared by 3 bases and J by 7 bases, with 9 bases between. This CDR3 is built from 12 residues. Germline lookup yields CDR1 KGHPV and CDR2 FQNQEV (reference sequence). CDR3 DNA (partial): TGTGCCAGCAGTCTAGGACAGAAAGAAGTCTTC. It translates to CASSLGQKEVF. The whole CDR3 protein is CASSLGQKEVFF.

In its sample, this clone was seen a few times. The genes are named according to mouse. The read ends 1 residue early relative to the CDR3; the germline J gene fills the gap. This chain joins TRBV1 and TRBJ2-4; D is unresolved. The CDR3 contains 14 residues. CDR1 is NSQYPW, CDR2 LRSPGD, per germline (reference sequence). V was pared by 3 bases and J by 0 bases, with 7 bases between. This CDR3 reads CTCSAAPSQNTLYF. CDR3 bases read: TGCACCTGCAGTGCCGCCCCTAGTCAAAACACCTTGTAC.

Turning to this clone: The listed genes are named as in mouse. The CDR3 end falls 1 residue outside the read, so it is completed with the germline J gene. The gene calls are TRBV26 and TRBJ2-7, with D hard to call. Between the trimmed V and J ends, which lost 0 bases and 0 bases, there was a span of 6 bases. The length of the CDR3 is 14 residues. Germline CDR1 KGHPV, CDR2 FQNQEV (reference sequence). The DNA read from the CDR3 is TGTGCCAGCAGTCTGTCCAGGAGCTCCTATGAACAGTAC. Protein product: CASSLSRSSYEQY. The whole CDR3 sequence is CASSLSRSSYEQYF.

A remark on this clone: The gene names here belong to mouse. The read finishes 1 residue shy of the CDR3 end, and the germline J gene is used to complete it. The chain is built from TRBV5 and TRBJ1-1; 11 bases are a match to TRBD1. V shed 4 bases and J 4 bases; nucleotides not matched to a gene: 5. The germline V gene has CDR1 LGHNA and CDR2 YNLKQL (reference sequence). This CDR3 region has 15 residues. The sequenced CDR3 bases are TGTGCCAGCAGCCCCTCCGGGACAGGGGGCACAGAAGTCTTC. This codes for CASSPSGTGGTEVF. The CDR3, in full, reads CASSPSGTGGTEVFF.

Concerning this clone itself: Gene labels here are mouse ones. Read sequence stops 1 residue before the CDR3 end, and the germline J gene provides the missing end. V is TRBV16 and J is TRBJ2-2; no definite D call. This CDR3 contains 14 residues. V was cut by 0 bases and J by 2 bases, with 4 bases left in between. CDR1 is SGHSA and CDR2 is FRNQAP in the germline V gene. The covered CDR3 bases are TGTGCAAGCAGCTTAGATCCCAACACCGGGCAGCTCTAC. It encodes CASSLDPNTGQLY. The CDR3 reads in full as CASSLDPNTGQLYF.

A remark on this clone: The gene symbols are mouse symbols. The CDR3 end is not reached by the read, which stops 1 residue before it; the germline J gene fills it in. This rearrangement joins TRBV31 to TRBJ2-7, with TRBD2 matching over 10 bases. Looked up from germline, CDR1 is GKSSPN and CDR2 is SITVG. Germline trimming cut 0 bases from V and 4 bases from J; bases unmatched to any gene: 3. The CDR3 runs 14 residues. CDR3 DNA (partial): TGTGCCTGGAGTCTAGGGACTGGGGAATATGAACAGTAC. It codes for CAWSLGTGEYEQY. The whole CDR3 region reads CAWSLGTGEYEQYF.

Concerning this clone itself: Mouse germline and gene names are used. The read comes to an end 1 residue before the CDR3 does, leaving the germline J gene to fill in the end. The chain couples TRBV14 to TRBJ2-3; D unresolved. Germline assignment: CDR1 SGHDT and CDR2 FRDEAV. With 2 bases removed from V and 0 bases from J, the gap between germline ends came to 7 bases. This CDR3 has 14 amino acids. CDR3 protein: CASSLRASAETLYF. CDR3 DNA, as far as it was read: TGTGCCAGCAGTTTGCGGGCTAGTGCAGAAACGCTGTAT.

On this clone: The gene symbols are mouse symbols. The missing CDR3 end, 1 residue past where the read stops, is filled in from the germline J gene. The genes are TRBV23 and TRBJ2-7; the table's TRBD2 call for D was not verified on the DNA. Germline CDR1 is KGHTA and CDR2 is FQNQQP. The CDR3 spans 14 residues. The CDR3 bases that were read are TGCTCCAGCAGCAGGGACTGGGGGGAGAGCGAACAGTAC. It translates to CSSSRDWGESEQY. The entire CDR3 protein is CSSSRDWGESEQYF. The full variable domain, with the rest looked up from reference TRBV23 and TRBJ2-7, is DAAVTQKPRYLIKMKGQEAEMKCIPEKGHTAVFWYQQKQSKELKFLIYFQNQQPLDQIDMVKERFSAVCPSSSLCSLGIRTCEAEDSALYLCSSSRDWGESEQYFGPGTRLTVL.

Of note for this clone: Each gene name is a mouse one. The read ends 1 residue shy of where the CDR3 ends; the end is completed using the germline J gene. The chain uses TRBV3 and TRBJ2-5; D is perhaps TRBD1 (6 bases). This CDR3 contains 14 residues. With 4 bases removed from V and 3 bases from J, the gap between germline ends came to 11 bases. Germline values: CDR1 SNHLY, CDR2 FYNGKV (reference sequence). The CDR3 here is CASSSQGWQDTQYF. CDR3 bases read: TGTGCCAGCAGCTCACAGGGATGGCAAGACACCCAGTAC.

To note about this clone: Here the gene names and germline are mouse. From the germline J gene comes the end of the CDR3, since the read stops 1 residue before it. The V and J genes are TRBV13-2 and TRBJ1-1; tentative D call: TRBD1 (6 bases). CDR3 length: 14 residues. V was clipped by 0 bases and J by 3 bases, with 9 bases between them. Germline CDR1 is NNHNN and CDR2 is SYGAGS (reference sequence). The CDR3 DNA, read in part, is TGTGCCAGCGGTGATGCTCACAGGGACACAGAAGTCTTC. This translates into CASGDAHRDTEVF. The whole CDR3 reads CASGDAHRDTEVFF.

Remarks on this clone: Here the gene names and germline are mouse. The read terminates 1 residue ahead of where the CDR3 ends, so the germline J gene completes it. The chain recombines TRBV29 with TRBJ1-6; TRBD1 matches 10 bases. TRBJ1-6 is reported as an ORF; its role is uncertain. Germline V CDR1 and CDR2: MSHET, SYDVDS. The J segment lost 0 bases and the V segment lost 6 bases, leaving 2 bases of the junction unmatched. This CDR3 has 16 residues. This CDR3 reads CASRTGGPSYNSPLYF. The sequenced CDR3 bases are TGTGCTAGCAGGACAGGGGGCCCTTCCTATAATTCGCCCCTCTAC.